The rows below give T cell receptor beta chains drawn from one sample of a study of blood T cell repertoires in COVID-19. Assay used: immunoSEQ multiplex PCR; TCRdb lists only in-frame clones, some missing. The sample comprises over 70,000 clones, 80% of which are singletons, and approximately 10% rests with the top ten. Specimen: peripheral blood. These receptors were collected from a woman in her seventies with acute or convalescent COVID-19. Both conserved end residues are part of each CDR3. The D gene is left open where the match is weak. Part of the rows lack a size; the others show once, few, many or a class for expanded clones.

clone size,V gene,J gene,D gene,CDR3 protein,CDR3 DNA
.,TRBV2,TRBJ2-1,TRBD1,CASSDGRGRFNEQFF,TGTGCCAGCAGTGATGGCAGGGGGCGCTTCAATGAGCAGTTCTTC
.,TRBV9,TRBJ2-3,TRBD2,CASSVASGGTAYTDTQYF,TGTGCCAGCAGCGTAGCTAGCGGAGGTACAGCATACACAGATACGCAGTATTTT
.,TRBV7-2,TRBJ2-1,TRBD2,CASSPPGGRYNEQFF,TGTGCCAGCAGCCCCCCGGGGGGTAGGTACAATGAGCAGTTCTTC
.,TRBV9,TRBJ2-1,.,CASSVVGAPFF,TGTGCCAGCAGCGTAGTGGGGGCCCCGTTCTTC
.,TRBV29-1,TRBJ2-3,TRBD2,CSAQLAGGPRTQYF,TGCAGCGCCCAACTAGCGGGAGGGCCGAGGACGCAGTATTTT
.,TRBV2,TRBJ1-1,.,CASRGRAMNTEAFF,TGTGCCAGCAGGGGGAGGGCCATGAACACTGAAGCTTTCTTT
.,TRBV30,TRBJ1-1,TRBD1,CASTGVNTEAFF,TGTGCCTCAACAGGGGTGAACACTGAAGCTTTCTTT
.,TRBV28,TRBJ1-5,TRBD1,CASSLQGGQPQHF,TGTGCCAGCAGTTTGCAGGGGGGTCAGCCCCAGCATTTT
.,TRBV11-2,TRBJ2-2,.,CASSQGSGLPTGELFF,TGTGCCAGCAGCCAAGGATCCGGACTACCCACCGGGGAGCTGTTTTTT
.,TRBV7-9,TRBJ1-2,.,CASSLWRLGGMHGYTF,TGTGCCAGCAGCTTATGGCGCCTCGGAGGAATGCATGGCTACACCTTC
few,TRBV5-6,TRBJ2-6,.,CASSLAGAAGANVLTF,TGTGCCAGCAGCTTAGCTGGGGCAGCAGGGGCCAACGTCCTGACTTTC
.,TRBV5-1,TRBJ1-4,TRBD1,CASRKTLDRVREKLFF,TGCGCCAGCAGGAAGACCCTGGACAGGGTACGCGAAAAACTGTTTTTT
.,TRBV24-1,TRBJ2-3,.,CATIAPHTDTQYF,TGTGCCACCATAGCGCCTCACACAGATACGCAGTATTTT
once,TRBV30,TRBJ1-6,.,CAWSVRSSYNSPLHF,TGTGCCTGGAGTGTACGGAGCTCCTATAATTCACCCCTCCACTTT
.,TRBV27,TRBJ2-7,.,CASSLWGPYEQYF,TGTGCCAGCAGTTTATGGGGCCCCTACGAGCAGTACTTC
.,TRBV6-5,TRBJ2-2,TRBD1,CASRETGRAGELFF,TGTGCCAGCAGGGAGACAGGGAGAGCCGGGGAGCTGTTTTTT
.,TRBV6-1,TRBJ2-3,TRBD2,CASRGGPPRDTQYF,TGTGCCAGCAGGGGAGGGCCCCCTCGGGATACGCAGTATTTT
once,TRBV6-2/TRBV6-3,TRBJ2-2,TRBD1,CASSYPVGQGNTGELFF,TGTGCCAGCAGTTACCCCGTGGGACAGGGGAACACCGGGGAGCTGTTTTTT
.,TRBV10-3,TRBJ2-7,TRBD1,CAISDPGQSSYEQYF,TGTGCCATCAGTGATCCGGGACAGAGCTCCTACGAGCAGTACTTC
.,TRBV27,TRBJ1-1,.,CASSPHSSYLGASEAFF,TGTGCCAGCAGTCCGCATAGCTCCTATCTGGGGGCAAGTGAAGCTTTCTTT
.,TRBV19,TRBJ2-1,TRBD1,CASSIGGQGLFDEQFF,TGTGCCAGTAGTATTGGGGGACAGGGACTTTTCGATGAGCAGTTCTTC
.,TRBV6-2/TRBV6-3,TRBJ2-7,TRBD2,CASSPGTSGLYEQYF,TGTGCCAGCAGTCCCGGGACTAGCGGGCTTTACGAGCAGTACTTC
.,TRBV9,TRBJ2-1,TRBD1,CASSEQGGFRDEQFF,TGTGCCAGCAGCGAACAGGGGGGATTTAGAGATGAGCAGTTCTTC
.,TRBV19,TRBJ1-1,.,CASSPRDINTEAFF,TGTGCCAGTAGTCCCCGGGACATCAACACTGAAGCTTTCTTT
.,TRBV11-2,TRBJ2-7,.,CASSLPSVYEQYF,TGTGCCAGCAGCTTACCGTCGGTCTACGAGCAGTACTTC
.,TRBV6-5,TRBJ1-5,TRBD1,CASRAQGGQPQHF,TGTGCCAGCAGGGCTCAGGGGGGTCAGCCCCAGCATTTT
.,TRBV6-5,TRBJ1-2,TRBD1,CASSINRGYYGYTF,TGTGCCAGCAGTATTAACAGGGGTTACTATGGCTACACCTTC
.,TRBV27,TRBJ2-6,.,CASSFGQISGANVLTF,TGTGCCAGCAGTTTTGGACAGATCTCTGGGGCCAACGTCCTGACTTTC
.,TRBV6-5,TRBJ1-2,TRBD1,CASGGQGGFYGYTF,TGTGCCAGCGGGGGACAGGGAGGCTTCTATGGCTACACCTTC
.,TRBV11-2,TRBJ2-3,.,CASSLWLVGTDTQYF,TGTGCCAGCAGCTTATGGCTCGTTGGCACAGATACGCAGTATTTT
.,TRBV4-1,TRBJ2-1,.,CASGRYNEQFF,TGCGCCAGCGGGAGGTACAATGAGCAGTTCTTC
.,TRBV5-1,TRBJ1-1,.,CARRCGGGRNTEAFF,TGCGCCCGCCGCTGCGGGGGGGGGCGAAACACTGAAGCTTTCTTT
.,TRBV14,TRBJ1-1,.,CASSQDLGAWNTEAFF,TGTGCCAGCAGCCAAGATTTAGGGGCTTGGAACACTGAAGCTTTCTTT
.,TRBV6-5,TRBJ1-5,TRBD1,CASSLQGGNQPQHF,TGTGCCAGCAGTCTACAGGGGGGCAATCAGCCCCAGCATTTT
.,TRBV11-2,TRBJ2-7,.,CASSLGPSSSYEQYF,TGTGCCAGCAGCTTAGGGCCTAGCAGCTCCTACGAGCAGTACTTC